This TCR beta chain was recovered during a study of identical twins. CDR1 and CDR2 (germline): LGHNA, YSLEER. The CDR3 loop spans 15 amino acids. TCRdb itself ran the 5' RACE reads through MiXCR, one entry per CDR3 protein. Among approximately 230,000 distinct CDR3 sequences listed, approximately 7.1% were seen once. On this clonotype: An end of the junction differs from the germline gene, which may be a read error.

The sample was also linked to a second study, of T cells expressing NK-cell markers. That paper notes: An anti-gamma-delta TCR antibody was added in several experiments. It restricted sorting to alpha-beta TCR-expressing T cells. The HCMV specificity of the expanded NKG2C+ T cell clones stayed unresolved.

This chain links TRBV4-3 with TRBJ2-7, with 7 bases lining up with TRBD2. Material for sequencing was CD8+ T cells sorted from blood. This receptor was obtained from a woman under 30 in good health. The CDR3 DNA sequence: TGCGCCAGCAGCCAAGAGAGGGGCGGGAGTTACGAGCAGTGCTTC. It yields the protein CASSQERGGSYEQCF.